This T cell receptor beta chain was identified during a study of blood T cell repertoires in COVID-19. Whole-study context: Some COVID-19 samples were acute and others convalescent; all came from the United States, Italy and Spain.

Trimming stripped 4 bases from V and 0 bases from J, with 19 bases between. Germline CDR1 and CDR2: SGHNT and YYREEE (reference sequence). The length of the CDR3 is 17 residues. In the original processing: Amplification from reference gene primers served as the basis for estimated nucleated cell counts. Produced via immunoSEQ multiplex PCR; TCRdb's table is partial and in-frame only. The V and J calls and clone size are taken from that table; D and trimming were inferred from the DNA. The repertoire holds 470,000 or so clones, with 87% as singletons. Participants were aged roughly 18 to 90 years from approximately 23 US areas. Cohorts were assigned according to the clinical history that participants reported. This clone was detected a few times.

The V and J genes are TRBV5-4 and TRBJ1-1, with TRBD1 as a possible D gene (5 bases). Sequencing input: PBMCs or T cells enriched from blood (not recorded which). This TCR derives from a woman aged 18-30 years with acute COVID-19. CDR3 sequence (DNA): TGTGCCAGCAGCATGGCGGGGGACGGATTAATGAACACTGAAGCTTTCTTT. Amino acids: CASSMAGDGLMNTEAFF.